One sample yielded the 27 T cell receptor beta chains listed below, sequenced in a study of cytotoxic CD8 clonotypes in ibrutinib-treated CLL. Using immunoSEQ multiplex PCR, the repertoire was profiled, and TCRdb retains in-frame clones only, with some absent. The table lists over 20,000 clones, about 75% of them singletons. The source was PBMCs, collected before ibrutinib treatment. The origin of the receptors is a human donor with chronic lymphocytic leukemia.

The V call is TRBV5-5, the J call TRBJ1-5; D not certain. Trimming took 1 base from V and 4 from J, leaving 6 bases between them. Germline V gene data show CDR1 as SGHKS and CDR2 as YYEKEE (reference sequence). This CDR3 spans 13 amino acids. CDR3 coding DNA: TGTGCCAGCAGCTTGCTGCAAAATCAGCCCCAGCATTTT. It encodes CASSLLQNQPQHF. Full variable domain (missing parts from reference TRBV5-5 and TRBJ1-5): DAGVTQSPTHLIKTRGQQVTLRCSPISGHKSVSWYQQVLGQGPQFIFQYYEKEERGRGNFPDRFSARQFPNYSSELNVNALLLGDSALYLCASSLLQNQPQHFGDGTRLSIL.

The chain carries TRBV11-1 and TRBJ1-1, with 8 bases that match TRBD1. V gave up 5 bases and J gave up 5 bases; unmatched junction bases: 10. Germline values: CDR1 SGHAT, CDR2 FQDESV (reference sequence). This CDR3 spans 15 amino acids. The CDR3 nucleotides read TGTGCCAGCAGCCAGGACAGGGATCGGGGGACTGAAGCTTTCTTT. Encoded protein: CASSQDRDRGTEAFF.

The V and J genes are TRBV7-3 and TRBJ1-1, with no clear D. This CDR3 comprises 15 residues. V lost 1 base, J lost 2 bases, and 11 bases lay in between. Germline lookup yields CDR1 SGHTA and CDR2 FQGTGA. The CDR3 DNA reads TGTGCCAGCAGCTTAAACGGGGAACAAAACACTGAAGCTTTCTTT. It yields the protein CASSLNGEQNTEAFF.

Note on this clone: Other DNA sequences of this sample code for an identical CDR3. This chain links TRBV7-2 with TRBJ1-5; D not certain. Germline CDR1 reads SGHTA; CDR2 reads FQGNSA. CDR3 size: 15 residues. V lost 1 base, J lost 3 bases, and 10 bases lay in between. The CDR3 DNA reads TGTGCCAGCAGCTTAGTGCCTCTTTACAATCAGCCCCAGCATTTT. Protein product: CASSLVPLYNQPQHF.

The CDR3 spells CASRPGRLAGRDTQYF. As DNA, the CDR3 is TGTGCCAGCAGACCCGGTCGGCTAGCGGGAAGGGATACGCAGTATTTT. The chain carries TRBV7-8 and TRBJ2-3; 9 bases fit TRBD2. V was pared by 6 bases and J by 6 bases, with 13 bases of the junction left unmatched. This CDR3 spans 16 amino acids. Per the germline V gene, CDR1 is SGHVS and CDR2 is FQNEAQ.

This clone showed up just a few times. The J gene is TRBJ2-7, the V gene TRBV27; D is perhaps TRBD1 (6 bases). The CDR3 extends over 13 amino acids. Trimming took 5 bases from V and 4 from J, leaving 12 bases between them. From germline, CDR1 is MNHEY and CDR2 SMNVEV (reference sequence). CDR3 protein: CASSTVGGYEQYF. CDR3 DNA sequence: TGTGCCAGCAGTACCGTAGGGGGTTACGAGCAGTACTTC.

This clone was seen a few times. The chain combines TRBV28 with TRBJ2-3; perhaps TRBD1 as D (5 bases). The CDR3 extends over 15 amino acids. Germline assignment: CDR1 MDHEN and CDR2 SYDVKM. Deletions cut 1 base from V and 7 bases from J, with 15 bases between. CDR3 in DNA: TGTGCCAGCAGTTTATCGTCAGGGCCCACGCATACGCAGTATTTT. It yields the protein CASSLSSGPTHTQYF.

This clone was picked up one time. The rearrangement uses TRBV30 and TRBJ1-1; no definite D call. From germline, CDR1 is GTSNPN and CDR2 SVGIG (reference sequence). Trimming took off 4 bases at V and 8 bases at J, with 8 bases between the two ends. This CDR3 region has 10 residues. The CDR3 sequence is CAWMHREAFF. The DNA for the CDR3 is TGTGCCTGGATGCATCGGGAAGCTTTCTTT.

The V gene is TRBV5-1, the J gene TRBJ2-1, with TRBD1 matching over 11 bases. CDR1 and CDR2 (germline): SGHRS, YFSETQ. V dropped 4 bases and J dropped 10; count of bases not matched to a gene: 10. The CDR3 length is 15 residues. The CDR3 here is CASSPSPGTGGEQFF. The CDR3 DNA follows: TGCGCCAGCAGCCCATCCCCCGGGACAGGGGGGGAGCAGTTCTTC.

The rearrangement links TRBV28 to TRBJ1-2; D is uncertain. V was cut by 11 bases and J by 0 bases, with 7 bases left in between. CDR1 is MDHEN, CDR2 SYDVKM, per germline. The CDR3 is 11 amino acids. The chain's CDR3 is CASYSNYGYTF. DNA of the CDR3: TGTGCCTCCTACTCTAACTATGGCTACACCTTC.

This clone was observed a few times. The CDR3 sequence is CASRPTGASTGELFF. The CDR3 DNA reads as TGTGCCAGCAGGCCGACAGGGGCCTCCACCGGGGAGCTGTTTTTT. This rearrangement joins TRBV6-5 to TRBJ2-2; the match to TRBD1 covers 8 bases. V shed 6 bases and J 4 bases; nucleotides not matched to a gene: 7. The CDR3 covers 15 residues. CDR1 MNHEY and CDR2 SVGAGI come from the germline V gene.

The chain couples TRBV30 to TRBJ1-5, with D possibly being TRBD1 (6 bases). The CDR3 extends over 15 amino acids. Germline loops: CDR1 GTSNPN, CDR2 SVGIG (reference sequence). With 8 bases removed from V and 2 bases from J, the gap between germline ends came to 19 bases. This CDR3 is CARDTSLGGNQPQHF. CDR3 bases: TGTGCCCGGGACACCTCTCTGGGAGGCAATCAGCCCCAGCATTTT.

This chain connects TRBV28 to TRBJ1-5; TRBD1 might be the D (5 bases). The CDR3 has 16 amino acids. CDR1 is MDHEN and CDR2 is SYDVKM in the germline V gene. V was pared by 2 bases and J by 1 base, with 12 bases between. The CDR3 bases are TGTGCCAGCAGTTTAGCAGGGTTCGACAGCAATCAGCCCCAGCATTTT. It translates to CASSLAGFDSNQPQHF.

CDR3 in amino acids: CASSAPQKLFF. The CDR3 bases are TGTGCCAGCAGTGCCCCCCAAAAACTGTTTTTT. The V gene is TRBV28, the J gene TRBJ1-4, with D unresolved. Germline-derived CDR1 and CDR2 are MDHEN and SYDVKM. This CDR3 region has 11 residues. Trimming removed 5 bases at V and 9 bases at J, with 7 bases between.

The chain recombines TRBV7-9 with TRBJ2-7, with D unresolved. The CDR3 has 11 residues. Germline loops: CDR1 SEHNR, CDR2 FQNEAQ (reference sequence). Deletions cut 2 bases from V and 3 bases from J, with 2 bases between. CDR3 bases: TGTGCCAGCAGCTTAAACTACGAGCAGTACTTC. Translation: CASSLNYEQYF. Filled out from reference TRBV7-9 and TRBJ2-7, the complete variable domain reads DTGVSQNPRHKITKRGQNVTFRCDPISEHNRLYWYRQTLGQGPEFLTYFQNEAQLEKSRLLSDRFSAERPKGSFSTLEIQRTEQGDSAMYLCASSLNYEQYFGPGTRLTVT.

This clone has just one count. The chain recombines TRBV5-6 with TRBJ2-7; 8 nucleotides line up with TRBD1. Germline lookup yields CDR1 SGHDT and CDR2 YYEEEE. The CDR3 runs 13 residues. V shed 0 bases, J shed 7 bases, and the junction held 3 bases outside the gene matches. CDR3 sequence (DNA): TGTGCCAGCAGCTTGGGACAGGGGAGAGAGCAGTACTTC. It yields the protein CASSLGQGREQYF.

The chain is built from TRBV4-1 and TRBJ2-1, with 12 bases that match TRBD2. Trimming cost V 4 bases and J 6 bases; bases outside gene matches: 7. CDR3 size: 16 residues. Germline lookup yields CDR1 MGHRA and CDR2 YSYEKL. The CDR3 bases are TGCGCCAGCAGCCGACCAACTAGCGGGAGGACCAATGAGCAGTTCTTC. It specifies CASSRPTSGRTNEQFF.

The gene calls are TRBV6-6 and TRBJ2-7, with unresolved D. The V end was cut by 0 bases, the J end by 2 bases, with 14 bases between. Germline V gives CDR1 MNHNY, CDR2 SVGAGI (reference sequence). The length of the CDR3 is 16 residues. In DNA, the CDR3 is TGTGCCAGCAGTTACTCGACTTCAGCAGCAACCTACGAGCAGTACTTC. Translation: CASSYSTSAATYEQYF.

The CDR3 sequence: CASGRLRGTNTGELFF. The CDR3 coding sequence is TGTGCCAGTGGACGTCTAAGGGGGACGAACACCGGGGAGCTGTTTTTT. The chain links TRBV19 to TRBJ2-2; TRBD1 might be the D (6 bases). This CDR3 has 16 amino acids. V was pared by 8 bases and J by 0 bases, with 16 bases between. Per the germline V gene, CDR1 is LNHDA and CDR2 is SQIVND (reference sequence).

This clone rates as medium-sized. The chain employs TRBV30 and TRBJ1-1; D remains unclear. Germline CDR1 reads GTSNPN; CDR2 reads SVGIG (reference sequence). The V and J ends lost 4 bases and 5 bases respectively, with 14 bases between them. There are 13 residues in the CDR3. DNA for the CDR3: TGTGCCTGGACCATTACAGTATGGACTGAAGCTTTCTTT. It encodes CAWTITVWTEAFF.

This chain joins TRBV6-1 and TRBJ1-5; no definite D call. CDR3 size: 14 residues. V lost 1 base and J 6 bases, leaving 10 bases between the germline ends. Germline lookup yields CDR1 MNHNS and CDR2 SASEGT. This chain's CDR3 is CASSEVVGSQPQHF. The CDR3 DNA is TGTGCCAGCAGTGAAGTAGTGGGGAGTCAGCCCCAGCATTTT.

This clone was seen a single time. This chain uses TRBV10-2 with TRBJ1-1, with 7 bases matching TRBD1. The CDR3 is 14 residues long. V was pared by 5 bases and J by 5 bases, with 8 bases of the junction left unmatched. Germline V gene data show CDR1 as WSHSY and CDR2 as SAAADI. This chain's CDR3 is CASSYRQGETEAFF. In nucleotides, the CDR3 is TGCGCCAGCAGTTATAGACAGGGAGAAACTGAAGCTTTCTTT.

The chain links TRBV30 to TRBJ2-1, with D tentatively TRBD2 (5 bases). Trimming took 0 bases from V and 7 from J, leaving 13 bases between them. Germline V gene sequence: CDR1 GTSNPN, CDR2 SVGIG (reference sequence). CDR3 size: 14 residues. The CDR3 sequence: CAWSVPPQRNEQFF. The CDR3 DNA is TGTGCCTGGAGTGTTCCTCCCCAGCGGAATGAGCAGTTCTTC. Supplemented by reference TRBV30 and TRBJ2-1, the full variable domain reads SQTIHQWPATLVQPVGSPLSLECTVEGTSNPNLYWYRQAAGRGLQLLFYSVGIGQISSEVPQNLSASRPQDRQFILSSKKLLLSDSGFYLCAWSVPPQRNEQFFGPGTRLTVL.

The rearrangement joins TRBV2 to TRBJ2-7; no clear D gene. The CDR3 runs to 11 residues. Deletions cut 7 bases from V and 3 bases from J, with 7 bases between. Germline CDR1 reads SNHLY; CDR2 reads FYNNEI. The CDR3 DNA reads TGTGCCAGCAAACGGCTCTACGAGCAGTACTTC. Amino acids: CASKRLYEQYF.

CDR3 nucleotide sequence: TGCAGTGCTAGTTCTGAAGCTTTCTTT. Amino acids: CSASSEAFF. The chain uses TRBV20-1 and TRBJ1-1; D call uncertain. Trimming took off 3 bases at V and 6 bases at J, with 2 bases between the two ends. The CDR3 contains 9 residues. The V gene's germline CDR1 is DFQATT and CDR2 SNEGSKA (reference sequence).

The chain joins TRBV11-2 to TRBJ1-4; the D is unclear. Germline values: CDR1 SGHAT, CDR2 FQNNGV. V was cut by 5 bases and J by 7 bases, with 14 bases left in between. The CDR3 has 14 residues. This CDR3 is CASSEGRIGEKLFF. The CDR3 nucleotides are TGTGCCAGCAGCGAAGGCCGGATAGGTGAAAAACTGTTTTTT.

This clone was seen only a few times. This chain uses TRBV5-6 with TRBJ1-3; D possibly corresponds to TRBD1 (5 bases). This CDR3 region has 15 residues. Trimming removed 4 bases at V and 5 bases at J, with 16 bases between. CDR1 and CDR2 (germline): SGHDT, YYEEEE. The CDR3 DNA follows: TGTGCCAGCAGCGGAACCGGGACGCAGCGAAACACCATATATTTT. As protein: CASSGTGTQRNTIYF.